Below, 26 T cell receptor beta chains from the same sample are listed, as sequenced in a study of pediatric ulcerative colitis. TCRdb's table, derived via immunoSEQ multiplex PCR, lists solely in-frame clones and lacks some. The sample has roughly 64,000 clones, approximately 87% seen once. Sequenced material: blood. All receptors come from a boy younger than 18 with severe ulcerative colitis.

The J gene is TRBJ2-5, the V gene TRBV7-9; no reliable D call. The V end lost 4 bases, the J end lost 5 bases, and 14 bases lay between the germline ends. The CDR3 length is 14 residues. Germline V gives CDR1 SEHNR, CDR2 FQNEAQ (reference sequence). The CDR3 bases are TGTGCCAGCAGCTCCCTGGATGATAGGGAGACCCAGTACTTC. Its translation is CASSSLDDRETQYF.

This clone has only one observation. This rearrangement joins TRBV7-9 to TRBJ2-5, with 10 bases fitting TRBD2. There are 14 residues in the CDR3. Germline V gives CDR1 SEHNR, CDR2 FQNEAQ (reference sequence). V dropped 5 bases and J dropped 3; count of bases not matched to a gene: 3. The CDR3 here is CASSDGLAEETQYF. In nucleotides, the CDR3 is TGTGCCAGCAGCGATGGACTAGCGGAAGAGACCCAGTACTTC.

The chain is built from TRBV11-3 and TRBJ2-2; maybe TRBD2 (5 bases). V was cut by 4 bases and J by 1 base, with 16 bases left in between. Per the germline V gene, CDR1 is SGHNT and CDR2 is YENEEA. There are 17 residues in the CDR3. The CDR3 protein is CASSSAWGDGNTGELFF. The DNA for the CDR3 is TGTGCCAGCAGCTCCGCGTGGGGAGACGGGAACACCGGGGAGCTGTTTTTT.

V and J are TRBV18 and TRBJ1-2, with TRBD1 matching over 7 bases. This CDR3 is built from 13 residues. With 3 bases clipped from V and 4 bases from J, the junction kept 2 bases outside the gene matches. Germline loops: CDR1 KGHSH, CDR2 LQKENI. The CDR3 here is CASSPDRAYGYTF. The CDR3 nucleotides read TGTGCCAGCTCACCCGACAGGGCCTATGGCTACACCTTC.

V gene TRBV12-5 combines with J gene TRBJ2-3; tentatively, D is TRBD1 (6 bases). V was trimmed by 5 bases and J by 2 bases, leaving 11 bases between them. This CDR3 contains 14 residues. Germline CDR1 reads LGHNT; CDR2 reads FRNRAP. The CDR3 region is CASGQQGPTDTQYF. In DNA form, the CDR3 reads TGTGCTAGTGGTCAACAGGGACCCACAGATACGCAGTATTTT.

The chain combines TRBV7-6 with TRBJ1-1; weak D call: TRBD1 (5 bases). The germline gives CDR1 SGHVS, CDR2 FNYEAQ. V gave up 5 bases and J gave up 0 bases, with 7 bases separating them. The length of the CDR3 is 13 residues. The CDR3 loop is CASSPRVNTEAFF. The DNA for the CDR3 is TGTGCCAGCAGCCCCAGGGTGAACACTGAAGCTTTCTTT.

This clone was seen only once. This chain joins TRBV29-1 and TRBJ2-7; the match to TRBD1 covers 7 bases. In germline, CDR1 is SQVTM, CDR2 ANQGSEA. The trim removed 6 bases at V and 3 bases at J, leaving 8 bases unmatched. The CDR3 totals 13 residues. CDR3: CSVEQGMDYEQYF. DNA for the CDR3: TGCAGCGTCGAACAGGGGATGGACTACGAGCAGTACTTC.

This chain links TRBV11-3 with TRBJ2-3; D may be TRBD1 (6 bases). CDR3 length: 13 residues. Trimming removed 4 bases at V and 5 bases at J, with 10 bases between. Germline loops: CDR1 SGHNT, CDR2 YENEEA. The chain's CDR3 is CASSYLRGDTQYF. In DNA, the CDR3 is TGTGCCAGCAGCTACCTCAGGGGAGATACGCAGTATTTT.

The chain couples TRBV7-9 to TRBJ1-4, with 8 bases matching TRBD1. CDR1 is SEHNR, CDR2 FQNEAQ, per germline (reference sequence). The CDR3 length is 16 residues. V shed 0 bases, J shed 8 bases, and the junction held 8 bases outside the gene matches. The CDR3, as DNA: TGTGCCAGCAGCTTAGCCGGACAGGGCCTTTGGGAAAAACTGTTTTTT. This codes for CASSLAGQGLWEKLFF.

V and J are TRBV7-9 and TRBJ2-2; no firm D call. The length of the CDR3 is 14 residues. The germline CDR1 and CDR2 sequences are SEHNR and FQNEAQ (reference sequence). Between the trimmed V and J ends, which lost 5 bases and 2 bases, there was a span of 9 bases. The CDR3 sequence is CASSQSSNTGELFF. CDR3 bases: TGTGCCAGCAGCCAGTCGAGCAACACCGGGGAGCTGTTTTTT.

The chain has TRBV29-1 and TRBJ1-1; 7 nucleotides match TRBD1. Germline CDR1 and CDR2: SQVTM and ANQGSEA. CDR3 size: 15 residues. V lost 5 bases and J lost 1; bases outside the gene matches: 10. In nucleotides, the CDR3 is TGCAGCGTTAGTGGGGACAGCGTCGCGAACACTGAAGCTTTCTTT. Amino acid sequence: CSVSGDSVANTEAFF.

The rearrangement uses TRBV7-2 and TRBJ2-4, with TRBD1 identical over 9 bases. V lost 1 base to trimming and J lost 8 bases; unmatched junction nucleotides: 9. The CDR3 covers 16 residues. The V gene's germline CDR1 is SGHTA and CDR2 FQGNSA. The CDR3 loop reads CASSLGEQGAWDIQYF. DNA for the CDR3: TGTGCCAGCAGCTTAGGGGAACAGGGGGCGTGGGACATTCAGTACTTC.

This chain's CDR3 is CASSLLDTEAFF. The CDR3 DNA sequence: TGTGCCAGCAGCTTGTTGGACACTGAAGCTTTCTTT. The V gene is TRBV5-6, the J gene TRBJ1-1; D is undetermined. Trimming cost V 1 base and J 3 bases, with 4 bases left between them. The CDR3 extends over 12 amino acids. Per germline, CDR1 SGHDT and CDR2 YYEEEE.

Only one count was recorded for this clone. The chain has TRBV19 and TRBJ2-3; 12 nucleotides agree with TRBD2. V lost 4 bases to trimming and J lost 5 bases; unmatched junction nucleotides: 4. The CDR3 contains 15 residues. Per the germline V gene, CDR1 is LNHDA and CDR2 is SQIVND (reference sequence). The CDR3 DNA follows: TGTGCCAGTAGTACCGGACTAGCGGGAAAAGATACGCAGTATTTT. This gives the protein CASSTGLAGKDTQYF. Supplemented by reference TRBV19 and TRBJ2-3, the full variable domain reads DGGITQSPKYLFRKEGQNVTLSCEQNLNHDAMYWYRQDPGQGLRLIYYSQIVNDFQKGDIAEGYSVSREKKESFPLTVTSAQKNPTAFYLCASSTGLAGKDTQYFGPGTRLTVL.

The V call is TRBV28, the J call TRBJ2-2, with D perhaps matching TRBD1 (5 bases). In germline, CDR1 is MDHEN, CDR2 SYDVKM. Trimming removed 1 base at V and 5 bases at J, with 17 bases between. The CDR3 extends over 17 amino acids. The CDR3 DNA follows: TGTGCCAGCAGTTTATTCAGGGCAGGTTGGGAAACCGGGGAGCTGTTTTTT. The encoded protein is CASSLFRAGWETGELFF.

The V call is TRBV5-1, the J call TRBJ2-3; tentatively, D is TRBD1 or TRBD2 (5 bases each). V was shortened by 0 bases and J by 0 bases, with 8 bases between the two germline ends. The germline V gene has CDR1 SGHRS and CDR2 YFSETQ. The CDR3 consists of 15 residues. The CDR3 loop reads CASSLGQRSTDTQYF. The CDR3 nucleotides are TGCGCCAGCAGCTTGGGACAGCGGAGCACAGATACGCAGTATTTT. Variable domain in full (rest from reference TRBV5-1 and TRBJ2-3): KAGVTQTPRYLIKTRGQQVTLSCSPISGHRSVSWYQQTPGQGLQFLFEYFSETQRNKGNFPGRFSGRQFSNSRSEMNVSTLELGDSALYLCASSLGQRSTDTQYFGPGTRLTVL.

The J gene is TRBJ1-1, the V gene TRBV4-3, with D possibly TRBD1 on 5 matching bases. The CDR3 is 17 amino acids. Trimming cost V 0 bases and J 3 bases, with 17 bases left between them. Per germline, CDR1 LGHNA and CDR2 YSLEER. CDR3 residues: CASSQESFGGEDTEAFF. Written as DNA, the CDR3 is TGCGCCAGCAGCCAAGAGTCGTTCGGGGGAGAAGACACTGAAGCTTTCTTT.

The gene calls are TRBV27 and TRBJ1-2; a possible D gene is TRBD1 (5 bases). The germline CDR1 and CDR2 sequences are MNHEY and SMNVEV (reference sequence). The CDR3 loop spans 14 amino acids. Deletions cut 8 bases from V and 8 bases from J, with 21 bases between. This CDR3 is CASSPGGSAGGYTF. The DNA of the CDR3 is TGTGCCAGCTCGCCCGGGGGGTCCGCTGGGGGCTACACCTTC.

The chain uses TRBV19 and TRBJ2-3; D might be TRBD1 or TRBD2, each matching 5 bases. Germline CDR1 and CDR2: LNHDA and SQIVND (reference sequence). The CDR3 is 15 residues long. V was pared by 1 base and J by 0 bases, with 8 bases between. The CDR3 nucleotides read TGTGCCAGTAGTATAGCGGGGCCCAGCACAGATACGCAGTATTTT. As protein: CASSIAGPSTDTQYF.

This clone appeared a single time. V gene TRBV7-9 combines with J gene TRBJ2-1; the D is unclear. The CDR3 covers 15 residues. Germline assignment: CDR1 SEHNR and CDR2 FQNEAQ (reference sequence). Trimming left V 6 bases short and J 8 bases short, with 20 bases between. The CDR3 sequence is CASSQMGIYRDEQFF. In DNA, the CDR3 is TGTGCCAGCAGTCAAATGGGTATCTACCGCGATGAGCAGTTCTTC.

The chain has TRBV19 and TRBJ1-1; D ambiguous. The CDR3 consists of 13 residues. V lost 1 base and J lost 4, with 7 bases in between. CDR1 and CDR2 from the germline V gene are LNHDA and SQIVND (reference sequence). Here the CDR3 DNA reads TGTGCCAGTAGTATAGCTGCAGGCACTGAAGCTTTCTTT. Translating gives CASSIAAGTEAFF. Supplemented by reference TRBV19 and TRBJ1-1, the full variable domain reads DGGITQSPKYLFRKEGQNVTLSCEQNLNHDAMYWYRQDPGQGLRLIYYSQIVNDFQKGDIAEGYSVSREKKESFPLTVTSAQKNPTAFYLCASSIAAGTEAFFGQGTRLTVV.

This clone occurred once. The gene calls are TRBV29-1 and TRBJ2-5; TRBD1 agrees at 8 bases. The V gene's germline CDR1 is SQVTM and CDR2 ANQGSEA. The length of the CDR3 is 12 residues. V lost 4 bases, J lost 3 bases, and 1 base stayed unmatched. The CDR3 loop is CSVAGGEETQYF. The CDR3 DNA sequence: TGCAGCGTTGCAGGGGGCGAAGAGACCCAGTACTTC.

This clone was counted between two and nine times. The V gene is TRBV29-1, the J gene TRBJ2-2, with 7 bases that match TRBD2. The CDR3 extends over 17 amino acids. Germline values: CDR1 SQVTM, CDR2 ANQGSEA. Trimming at V came to 3 bases and at J to 4 bases, leaving 14 bases not matched to a gene. CDR3 nucleotides: TGCAGCGTTGATTCCGCCGGTTTACCGGGGGGCACCGGGGAGCTGTTTTTT. As protein: CSVDSAGLPGGTGELFF.

The V and J genes are TRBV5-1 and TRBJ2-1; weak D call: TRBD1 (6 bases). Germline V gene lookup returns CDR1 SGHRS and CDR2 YFSETQ. Trimming pared 2 bases from V and 1 base from J, leaving 22 bases between. There are 19 residues in the CDR3. CDR3 amino acids: CASSFSDLWGLLSYNEQFF. The CDR3 DNA sequence: TGCGCCAGCAGCTTTTCGGATTTGTGGGGGCTCTTGTCCTACAATGAGCAGTTCTTC. The complete variable domain, with remaining parts taken from reference TRBV5-1 and TRBJ2-1, reads KAGVTQTPRYLIKTRGQQVTLSCSPISGHRSVSWYQQTPGQGLQFLFEYFSETQRNKGNFPGRFSGRQFSNSRSEMNVSTLELGDSALYLCASSFSDLWGLLSYNEQFFGPGTRLTVL.

The genes are TRBV30 and TRBJ2-7; D unresolved. The CDR3 runs 11 residues. Germline V gene sequence: CDR1 GTSNPN, CDR2 SVGIG (reference sequence). V gave up 2 bases and J gave up 0 bases, with 2 bases separating them. The DNA of the CDR3 is TGTGCCTGGAGTAGCTCCTACGAGCAGTACTTC. As protein: CAWSSSYEQYF.

The chain is built from TRBV5-1 and TRBJ2-3; a possible D gene is TRBD2 (6 bases). V was pared by 0 bases and J by 1 base, with 15 bases between. There are 17 residues in the CDR3. CDR1 is SGHRS, CDR2 YFSETQ, per germline. CDR3 sequence: CASSLVRSGWGTDTQYF. DNA for the CDR3: TGCGCCAGCAGCTTGGTACGAAGCGGGTGGGGCACAGATACGCAGTATTTT.